The clone carrying this TCR beta chain was counted a few times. Antigen unknown. The data were obtained in a study of T cell responses to AZD1222 COVID-19 vaccine. The CDR3 totals 12 residues. V was trimmed by 3 bases and J by 4 bases, leaving 6 bases between them. CDR1 MDHEN and CDR2 SYDVKM come from the germline V gene. Only in-frame clones appear in the TCRdb table, and some are missing; sequencing was by immunoSEQ multiplex PCR. Here the sample spans about 93,000 clones, around nine tenths being singletons. The study's findings and limits: The reported proportion of spike-specific TCRs targeting unmutated variant regions was nearly half. White British ancestry dominated among donors, who included more females, and clonal diversity was possibly underestimated. CD4 TCRs covered the whole spike, strongest at regions 160-218 and 743-854. Seropositivity was recorded at baseline in only 6 or 7 AZD1222 recipients.

The source material was peripheral blood, sampled on day 0 of MenACWY control vaccination. The V call is TRBV28, the J call TRBJ1-2; D gene ambiguous. The TCR sequence derives from an adult in good health. CDR3 residues: CASSLAAYGYTF. Written as DNA, the CDR3 is TGTGCCAGCAGTTTGGCGGCCTATGGCTACACCTTC.